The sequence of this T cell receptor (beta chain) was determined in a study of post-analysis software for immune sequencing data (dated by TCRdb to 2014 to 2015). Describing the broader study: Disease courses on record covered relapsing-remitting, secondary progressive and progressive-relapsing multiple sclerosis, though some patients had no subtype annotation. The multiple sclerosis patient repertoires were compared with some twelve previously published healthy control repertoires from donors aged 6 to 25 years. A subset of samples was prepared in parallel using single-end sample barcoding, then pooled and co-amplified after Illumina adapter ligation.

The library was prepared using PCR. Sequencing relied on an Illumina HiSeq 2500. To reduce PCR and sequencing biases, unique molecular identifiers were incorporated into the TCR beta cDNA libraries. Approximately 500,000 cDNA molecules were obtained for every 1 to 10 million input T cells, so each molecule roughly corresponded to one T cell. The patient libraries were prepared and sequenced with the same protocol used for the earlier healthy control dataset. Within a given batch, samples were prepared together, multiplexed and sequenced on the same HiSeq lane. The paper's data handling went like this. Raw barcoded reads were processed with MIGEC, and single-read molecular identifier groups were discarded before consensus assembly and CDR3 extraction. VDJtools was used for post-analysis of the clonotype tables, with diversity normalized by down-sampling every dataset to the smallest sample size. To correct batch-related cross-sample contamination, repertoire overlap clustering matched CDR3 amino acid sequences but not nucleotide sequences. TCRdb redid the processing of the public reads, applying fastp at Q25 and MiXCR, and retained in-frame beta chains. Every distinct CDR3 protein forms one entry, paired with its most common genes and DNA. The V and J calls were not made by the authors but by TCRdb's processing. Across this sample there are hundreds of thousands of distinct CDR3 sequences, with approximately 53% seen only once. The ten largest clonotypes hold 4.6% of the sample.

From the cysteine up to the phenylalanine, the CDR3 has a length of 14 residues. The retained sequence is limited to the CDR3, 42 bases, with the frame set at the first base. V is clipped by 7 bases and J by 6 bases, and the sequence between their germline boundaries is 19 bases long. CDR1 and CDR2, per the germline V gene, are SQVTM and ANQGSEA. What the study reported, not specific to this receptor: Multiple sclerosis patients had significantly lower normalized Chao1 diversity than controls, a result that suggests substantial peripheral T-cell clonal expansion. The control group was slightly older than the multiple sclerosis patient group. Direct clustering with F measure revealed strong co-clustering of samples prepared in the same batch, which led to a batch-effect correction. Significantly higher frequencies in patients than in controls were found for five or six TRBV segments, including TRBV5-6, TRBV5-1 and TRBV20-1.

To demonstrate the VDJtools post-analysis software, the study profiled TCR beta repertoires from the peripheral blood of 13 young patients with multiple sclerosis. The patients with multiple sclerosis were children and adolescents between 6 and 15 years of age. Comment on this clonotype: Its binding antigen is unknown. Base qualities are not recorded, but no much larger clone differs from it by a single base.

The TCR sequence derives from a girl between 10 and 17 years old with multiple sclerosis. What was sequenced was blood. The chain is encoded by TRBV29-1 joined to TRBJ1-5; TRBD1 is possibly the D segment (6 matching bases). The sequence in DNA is TGCAGCGCCTCGCTCTCAGGGGCACTTCAGCCCCAGCATTTT. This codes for CSASLSGALQPQHF.